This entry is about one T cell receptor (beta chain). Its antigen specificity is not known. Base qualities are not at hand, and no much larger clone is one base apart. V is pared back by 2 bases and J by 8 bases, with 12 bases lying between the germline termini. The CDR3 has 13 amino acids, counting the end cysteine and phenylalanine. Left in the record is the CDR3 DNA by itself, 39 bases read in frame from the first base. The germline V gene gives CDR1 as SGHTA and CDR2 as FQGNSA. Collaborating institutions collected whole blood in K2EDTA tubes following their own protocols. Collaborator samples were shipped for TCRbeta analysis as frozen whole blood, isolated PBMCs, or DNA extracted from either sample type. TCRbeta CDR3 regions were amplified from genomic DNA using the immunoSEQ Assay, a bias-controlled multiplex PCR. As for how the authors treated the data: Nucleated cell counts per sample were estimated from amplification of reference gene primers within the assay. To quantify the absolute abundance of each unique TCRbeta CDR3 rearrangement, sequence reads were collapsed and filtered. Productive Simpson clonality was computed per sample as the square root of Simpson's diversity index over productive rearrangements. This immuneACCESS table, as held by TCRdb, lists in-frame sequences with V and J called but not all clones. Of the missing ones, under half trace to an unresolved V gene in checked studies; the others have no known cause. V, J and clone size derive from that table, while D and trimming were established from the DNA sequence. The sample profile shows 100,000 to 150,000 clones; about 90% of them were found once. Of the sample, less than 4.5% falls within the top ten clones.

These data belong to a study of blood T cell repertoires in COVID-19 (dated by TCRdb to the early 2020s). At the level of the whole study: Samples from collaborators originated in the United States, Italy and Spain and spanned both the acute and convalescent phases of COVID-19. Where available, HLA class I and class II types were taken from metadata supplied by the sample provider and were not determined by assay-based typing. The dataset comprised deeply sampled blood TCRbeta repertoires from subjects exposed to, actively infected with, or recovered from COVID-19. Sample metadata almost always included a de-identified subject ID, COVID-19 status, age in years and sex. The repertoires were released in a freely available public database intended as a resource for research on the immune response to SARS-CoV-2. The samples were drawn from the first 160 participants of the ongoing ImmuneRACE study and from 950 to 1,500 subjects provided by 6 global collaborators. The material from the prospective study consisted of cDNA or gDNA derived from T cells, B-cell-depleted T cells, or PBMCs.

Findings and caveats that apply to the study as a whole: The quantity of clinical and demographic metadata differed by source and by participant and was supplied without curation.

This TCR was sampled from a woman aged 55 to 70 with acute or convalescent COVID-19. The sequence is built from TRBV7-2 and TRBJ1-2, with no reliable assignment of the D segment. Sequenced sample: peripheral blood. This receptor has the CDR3 CASSLLQSKGYTF. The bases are TGTGCCAGCAGCTTATTACAGTCTAAAGGCTACACCTTC. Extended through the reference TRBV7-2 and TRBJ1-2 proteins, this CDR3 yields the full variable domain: GAGVSQSPSNKVTEKGKDVELRCDPISGHTALYWYRQSLGQGLEFLIYFQGNSAPDKSGLPSDRFSAERTGGSVSTLTIQRTQQEDSAVYLCASSLLQSKGYTFGSGTRLTVV.